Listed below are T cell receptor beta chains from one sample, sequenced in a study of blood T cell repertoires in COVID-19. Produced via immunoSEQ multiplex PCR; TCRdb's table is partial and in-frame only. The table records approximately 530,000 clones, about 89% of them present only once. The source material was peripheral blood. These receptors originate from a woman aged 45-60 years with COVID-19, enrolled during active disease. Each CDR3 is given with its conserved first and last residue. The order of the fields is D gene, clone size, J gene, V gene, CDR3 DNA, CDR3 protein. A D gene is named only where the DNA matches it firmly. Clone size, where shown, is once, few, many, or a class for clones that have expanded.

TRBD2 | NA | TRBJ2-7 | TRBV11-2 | TGTGCCAGCAGCTTTGGGATGGGGGGGACCTACGAGCAGTACTTC | CASSFGMGGTYEQYF
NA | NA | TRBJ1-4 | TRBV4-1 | TGCGCCAGCAGCCAAGGGGGGGCTAATGAAAAACTGTTTTTT | CASSQGGANEKLFF
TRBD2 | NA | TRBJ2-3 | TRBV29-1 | TGCAGCGTTCTCCTTAGCGGGGGGGCATCAGATACGCAGTATTTT | CSVLLSGGASDTQYF
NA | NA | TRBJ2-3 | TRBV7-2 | TGTGCCAGCAGCTCCATCGTTACGGGACTCACAGATACGCAGTATTTT | CASSSIVTGLTDTQYF
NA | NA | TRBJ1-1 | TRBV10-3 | TGTGCCATCAGTGACAGGGAAGTGGCTTTCTTT | CAISDREVAFF
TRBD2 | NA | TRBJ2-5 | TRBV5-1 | TGCGCCAGCAGCTTGGTTCCGACTAGCGGAAAAGAGACCCAGTACTTC | CASSLVPTSGKETQYF
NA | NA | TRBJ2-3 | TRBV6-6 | TGTGCCAGCAGTTACGAGGACATTTCAGATACGCAGTATTTT | CASSYEDISDTQYF
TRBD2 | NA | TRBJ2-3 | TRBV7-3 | TGTGCCAGCAGCTCACCTAAAGCGGGGGGGCGTATGACAGATACGCAGTATTTT | CASSSPKAGGRMTDTQYF
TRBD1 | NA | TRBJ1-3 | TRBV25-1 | TGTGCCAGCAGTGATCGGGACAGCAAGGGAAACACCATATATTTT | CASSDRDSKGNTIYF
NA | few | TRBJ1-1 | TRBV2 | TGTGCCAGCAGTGAAAGGCGGGGTTGGAACACTGAAGCTTTCTTT | CASSERRGWNTEAFF
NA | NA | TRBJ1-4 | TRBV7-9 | TGTGCCAGCAGCCTTCCACCGGGGGGAGGGGAGGATGAAAAACTGTTTTTT | CASSLPPGGGEDEKLFF
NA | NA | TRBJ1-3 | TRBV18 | TGTGCCAGCTCACCGGAGTCAGTTGCCGGAAACACCATATATTTT | CASSPESVAGNTIYF
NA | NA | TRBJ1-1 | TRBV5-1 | TGCGCCAGCAGCTTGGCAGGCTCTGAGTCTTTCTTT | CASSLAGSESFF
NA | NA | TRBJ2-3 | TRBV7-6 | TGTGCCAGCAGCCGCCGGGACAAGAACACAGATACGCAGTATTTT | CASSRRDKNTDTQYF
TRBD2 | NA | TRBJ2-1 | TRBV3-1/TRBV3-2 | TGTGCCAGCAGCCCGGGACTAGCGGGGGGGCCTGAGCAGTTCTTC | CASSPGLAGGPEQFF
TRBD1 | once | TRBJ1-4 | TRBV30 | TGTGCCTGGGGGGACAGCAACAAAAAACTGTTTTTT | CAWGDSNKKLFF
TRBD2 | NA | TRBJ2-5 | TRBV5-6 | TGTGCCAGCAGCTTGATGACTAGCGGGCCGACCCAGTACTTC | CASSLMTSGPTQYF
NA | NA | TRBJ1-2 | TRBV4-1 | TGCGCCAGCAGCCAGCCGGGGGGGGTTTATGGCTACACCTTC | CASSQPGGVYGYTF
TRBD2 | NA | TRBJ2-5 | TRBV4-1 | TGCGCCAGCAGCCAAGTCGGGACTAGCGGGTATACACAGGAGACCCAGTACTTC | CASSQVGTSGYTQETQYF
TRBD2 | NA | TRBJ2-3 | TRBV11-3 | TGTGCCAGCAGCTTAAGCGGGGGGGTAGATACGCAGTATTTT | CASSLSGGVDTQYF
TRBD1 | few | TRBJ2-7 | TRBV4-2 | TGTGCCAGCAGCCTCTTACCGGGACAGTCCTACGAGCAGTACTTC | CASSLLPGQSYEQYF
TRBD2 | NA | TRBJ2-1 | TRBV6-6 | TGTGCCAGCAGCCAGCAACTAGCGAGCTCCTACAATGAGCAGTTCTTC | CASSQQLASSYNEQFF
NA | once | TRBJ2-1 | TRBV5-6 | TGTGCCAGCAGCGCCGCGCGGGACAGCTTATACAATGAGCAGTTCTTC | CASSAARDSLYNEQFF